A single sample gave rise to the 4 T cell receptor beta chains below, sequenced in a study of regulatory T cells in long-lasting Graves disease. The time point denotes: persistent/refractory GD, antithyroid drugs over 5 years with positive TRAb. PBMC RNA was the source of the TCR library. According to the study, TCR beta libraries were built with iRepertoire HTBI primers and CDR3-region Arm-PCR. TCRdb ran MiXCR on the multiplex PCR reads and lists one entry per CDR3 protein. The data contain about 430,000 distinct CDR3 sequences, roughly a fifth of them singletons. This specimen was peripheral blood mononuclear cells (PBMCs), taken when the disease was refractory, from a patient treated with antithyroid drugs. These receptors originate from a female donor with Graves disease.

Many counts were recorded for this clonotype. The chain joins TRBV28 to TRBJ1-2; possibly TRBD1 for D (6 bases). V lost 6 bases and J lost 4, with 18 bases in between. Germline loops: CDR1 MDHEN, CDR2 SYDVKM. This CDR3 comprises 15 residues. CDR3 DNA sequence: TGTGCCAGCAGCTATGCCGCCGACAGGCGCTATGGCTACACCTTC. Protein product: CASSYAADRRYGYTF.

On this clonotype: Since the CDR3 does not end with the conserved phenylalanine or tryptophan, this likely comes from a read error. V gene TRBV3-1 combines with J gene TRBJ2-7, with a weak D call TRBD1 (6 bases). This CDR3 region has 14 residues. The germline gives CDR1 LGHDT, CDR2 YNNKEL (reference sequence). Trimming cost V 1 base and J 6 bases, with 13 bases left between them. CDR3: CASSQVPTGPEQYS. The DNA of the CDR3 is TGTGCCAGCAGCCAAGTCCCAACAGGGCCCGAGCAGTACTCC.

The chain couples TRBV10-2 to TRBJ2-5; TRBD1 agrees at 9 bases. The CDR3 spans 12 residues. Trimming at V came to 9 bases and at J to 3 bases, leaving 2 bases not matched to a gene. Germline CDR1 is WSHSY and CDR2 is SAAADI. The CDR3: CARRTGEETQYF. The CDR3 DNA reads TGCGCCAGGAGGACAGGGGAAGAGACCCAGTACTTC.

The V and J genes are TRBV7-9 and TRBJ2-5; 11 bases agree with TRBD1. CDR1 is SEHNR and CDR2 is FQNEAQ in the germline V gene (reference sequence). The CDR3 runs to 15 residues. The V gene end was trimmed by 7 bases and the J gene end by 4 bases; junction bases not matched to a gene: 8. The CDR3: CASNVGQGVGETQYF. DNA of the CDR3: TGTGCCAGCAACGTGGGACAGGGGGTTGGAGAGACCCAGTACTTC. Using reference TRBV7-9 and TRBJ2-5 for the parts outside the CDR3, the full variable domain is DTGVSQNPRHKITKRGQNVTFRCDPISEHNRLYWYRQTLGQGPEFLTYFQNEAQLEKSRLLSDRFSAERPKGSFSTLEIQRTEQGDSAMYLCASNVGQGVGETQYFGPGTRLLVL.